This section outlines one T cell receptor beta chain sequence together with its context. Its antigen is not known. Fewer than 130,000 naive or memory CD4+ cells were cultured with CEF peptides for approximately 11 days. Profiled with immunoSEQ multiplex PCR; TCRdb holds only in-frame clones, not every one. The sample lists about 35,000 clones, roughly four fifths occurring once. This entry belongs to a study of CD4 T cells in relation to SARS-CoV-2 and coronaviruses. Study findings and constraints: Samples before the pandemic and after infection were not matched within any donor. Crossreactivity was assessed only for spike protein, not other viral proteins.

The CDR3 is made up of 14 amino acids. Germline V gene lookup returns CDR1 KGHDR and CDR2 SFDVKD. Trimming cost V 3 bases and J 1 base, with 7 bases left between them. The sample taken for sequencing was naive CD4+ T cells from PBMCs, cultured in vitro. Regarding subset: naive CD4+ T cells isolated by negative enrichment. The origin of this receptor is an adult with COVID-19. V usage is TRBV24-1 and J usage is TRBJ2-3; unclear D gene. CDR3 sequence reads: CATSDPARTDTQYF. The CDR3 DNA reads as TGTGCCACCAGTGATCCCGCCCGCACAGATACGCAGTATTTT.